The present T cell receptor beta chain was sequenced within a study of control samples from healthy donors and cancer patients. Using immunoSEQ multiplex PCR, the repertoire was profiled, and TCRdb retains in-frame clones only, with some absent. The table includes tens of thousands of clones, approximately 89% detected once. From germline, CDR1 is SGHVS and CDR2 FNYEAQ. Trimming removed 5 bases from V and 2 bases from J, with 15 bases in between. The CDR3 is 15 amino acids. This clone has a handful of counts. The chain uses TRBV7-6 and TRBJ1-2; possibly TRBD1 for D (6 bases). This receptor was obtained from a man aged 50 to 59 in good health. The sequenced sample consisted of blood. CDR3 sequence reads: CASSPAGTMNYGYTF. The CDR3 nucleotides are TGTGCCAGCAGCCCCGCCGGGACAATGAACTATGGCTACACCTTC. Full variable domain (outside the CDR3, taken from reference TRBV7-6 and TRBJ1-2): GAGVSQSPRYKVTKRGQDVALRCDPISGHVSLYWYRQALGQGPEFLTYFNYEAQQDKSGLPNDRFSAERPEGSISTLTIQRTEQRDSAMYRCASSPAGTMNYGYTFGSGTRLTVV.